The clone carrying this T cell receptor (beta chain) has more than one count but fewer than ten. These data belong to a study of OX40 agonist ivuxolimab in advanced cancers. On cycle 4 day 1 and cycle 7 day 1, as well as at baseline, blood was sampled. Assay: immunoSEQ multiplex PCR; the TCRdb copy retains only in-frame clones and omits some. The data contain about 70,000 clones, around 88% of them singletons. CDR1 and CDR2 from the germline V gene are LNHDA and SQIVND (reference sequence). Trimming cost V 3 bases and J 3 bases, with 12 bases left between them. There are 15 residues in the CDR3. The chain employs TRBV19 and TRBJ2-1; D is possibly TRBD2 (5 bases). This specimen consisted of CD4+ or CD8+ T cells sorted from blood, obtained in a trial of the OX40 agonist ivuxolimab. The receptor's source is an adult with an advanced solid tumor such as melanoma, head and neck, liver or kidney cancer. The CDR3, as DNA: TGTGCCAGTAGTATGGCAGCTAGCTTCTACAATGAGCAGTTCTTC. It is translated as CASSMAASFYNEQFF. The full variable domain, in which reference TRBV19 and TRBJ2-1 provide the parts outside the CDR3, is DGGITQSPKYLFRKEGQNVTLSCEQNLNHDAMYWYRQDPGQGLRLIYYSQIVNDFQKGDIAEGYSVSREKKESFPLTVTSAQKNPTAFYLCASSMAASFYNEQFFGPGTRLTVL.